Listed below are T cell receptor beta chains from one sample, sequenced in a study of blood T cells in healthy people across ages. TCRdb redid the calling of the 5' RACE reads with MiXCR, one entry per CDR3 protein. The sample consists of around 1,900,000 distinct CDR3 sequences, around 40% of them appearing once. The sample was blood. These receptors all come from a human donor in good health. The CDR3 runs from the conserved cysteine through the conserved F or W. Each record gives: CDR3 DNA, CDR3 protein, D gene, clone size, V gene, J gene. D genes are given only for firm matches. Clone size is not always given. Where it is, it says once, few, many or a class for expanded clones.

TGTGCCAGCAGCTTAGCAACAGGGGCTTCCTCTGGAAACACCATATATTTT	CASSLATGASSGNTIYF	TRBD1	once	TRBV7-9	TRBJ1-3
TGTGCCAGCAGGGCAGGACCCCCCTCTGGGGCCAACGTCCTGACTTTC	CASRAGPPSGANVLTF	-	-	TRBV9	TRBJ2-6
TGCGCCAGCAGCCAAGATACGAACACCTATGGCTACACCTTC	CASSQDTNTYGYTF	-	-	TRBV4-3	TRBJ1-2
TGCAGTGCTAGTAAGACAGATGAAGCTTTCTTT	CSASKTDEAFF	-	-	TRBV20-1	TRBJ1-1
TGCAGTGCTAGAGATCCCACCGGACTAGCGGCATACAATGAGCAGTTCTTC	CSARDPTGLAAYNEQFF	TRBD2	-	TRBV20-1	TRBJ2-1
TGTGCCAGCAGTTCCTTCACCGGGGAGCTGTTTTTT	CASSSFTGELFF	-	few	TRBV27	TRBJ2-2
TGTGCCAGCAGCTTCGGTTGGACTAGCGGGGGTATCATAACGGACGAGCAGTACTTC	CASSFGWTSGGIITDEQYF	TRBD2	-	TRBV5-8	TRBJ2-7
TGTGCCAGCAGCCAGACGGGACTAGCGAACCCAGATACGCAGTATTTT	CASSQTGLANPDTQYF	TRBD2	-	TRBV4-2	TRBJ2-3
TGCGCCAGCAGCCGACCGCAGATTTCAGGGTATAGGGGCTATCAGTACTTC	CASSRPQISGYRGYQYF	-	few	TRBV5-1	TRBJ2-4
TGTGCCAGCAGTTCACATCCCGCACCTTATGGCTACACCTTC	CASSSHPAPYGYTF	-	few	TRBV12-3/TRBV12-4	TRBJ1-2
TGCGCCAGCAGCTTGGATCCGTTAAGCCACTACGAGCAGTACTTC	CASSLDPLSHYEQYF	-	-	TRBV5-1	TRBJ2-7
TGCAGCGTTACTACCGGACAGGGGTATAATGAAAAACTGTTTTTT	CSVTTGQGYNEKLFF	TRBD1	-	TRBV29-1	TRBJ1-4
TGCGCCAGCAGCTTGGAGGGGGGACCTGTCCGGCTCACAGATACGCAGTATTTT	CASSLEGGPVRLTDTQYF	-	-	TRBV5-1	TRBJ2-3
TGCGCCAGCAGCCCAACGACAGGAATCAACGTCCTGACTTTC	CASSPTTGINVLTF	-	-	TRBV5-1	TRBJ2-6
TGTGCCAGCAGCCGACAGGAAAGCACAGATACGCAGTATTTT	CASSRQESTDTQYF	-	-	TRBV12-3/TRBV12-4	TRBJ2-3
TGTGCCAGCAGCGCAAGGACAGCAACTAATGAAAAACTGTTTTTT	CASSARTATNEKLFF	-	few	TRBV3-1	TRBJ1-4
TGTGCCAGCAGTTTGTCCCCTGACTCCTACGAGCAGTACTTC	CASSLSPDSYEQYF	-	many	TRBV12-3/TRBV12-4	TRBJ2-7
TGCAGTGCTAGAGATCCCCAGGGATCCTACGAGCAGTACTTC	CSARDPQGSYEQYF	-	-	TRBV20-1	TRBJ2-7
TGTGCCAGCTCTACGAGGTTCCACAATGAGCAGTTCTTC	CASSTRFHNEQFF	-	-	TRBV7-2	TRBJ2-1